This TCR beta chain was recorded in a study of T cell responses to AZD1222 COVID-19 vaccine. General study results and limits: The span of vaccine-associated CD4 TCRs extended across spike, with dominance at 160-218 and 743-854. Once two AZD1222 doses were given, Spike-specific TCR breadth and depth went up. Unmutated variant regions are reportedly the target of nearly half of TCRs that are spike-specific.

V gave up 5 bases and J gave up 3 bases, with 11 bases separating them. The germline CDR1 and CDR2 sequences are SNHLY and FYNNEI. This CDR3 spans 14 amino acids. Here immunoSEQ multiplex PCR was the method, and the copy in TCRdb shows in-frame clones only, minus some. The table includes about 180,000 clones, 94% detected once. This clone was counted once. Its specificity is unknown. Combined were second doses at about 4 or about 12 weeks. V gene TRBV2 combines with J gene TRBJ2-1, with a weak D call TRBD1 (6 bases). Sequenced material: peripheral blood, taken 28 days after the second AZD1222 dose. This sequence originates from an adult who received the AZD1222 COVID-19 vaccine. The CDR3 protein is CASSQQGSYNEQFF. The CDR3 DNA reads as TGTGCCAGCAGTCAACAGGGAAGCTACAATGAGCAGTTCTTC.